What follows are 4 T cell receptor beta chains derived from one specimen sequenced in a study of T-cell memory formation after mild COVID-19. TCRdb ran MiXCR on the 5' RACE reads and lists one entry per CDR3 protein. This sample yields 350,000 to 500,000 distinct CDR3 sequences, of which about a sixth are seen a single time; roughly 21% belongs to the top ten. Material: PBMCs or a T cell subset sorted from them (not recorded which). The receptors come from a man younger than 35 who had mild COVID-19 (a few samples of this study predate the infection). Cell type and time point are not known.

The CDR3 sequence: CASRGTGGADEQFF. For the CDR3, the DNA is TGCGCCAGCCGGGGAACGGGGGGGGCCGATGAGCAGTTCTTC. The V and J genes are TRBV10-2 and TRBJ2-1; 8 bases are a match to TRBD2. With V trimmed by 8 bases and J by 8 bases, 11 bases remained unmatched. CDR1 is WSHSY and CDR2 is SAAADI in the germline V gene. The CDR3 contains 14 residues.

This rearrangement joins TRBV6-2 or TRBV6-3 to TRBJ2-7, with 12 bases aligning to TRBD1. V lost 6 bases and J lost 4; bases outside the gene matches: 13. The V gene's germline CDR1 is MNHEY and CDR2 SVGEGT. CDR3 length: 17 residues. The CDR3 reads CASSQAGTGGRIYEQYV. The DNA of the CDR3 is TGTGCCAGCAGCCAAGCCGGGACAGGGGGCCGGATTTACGAGCAGTACGTC.

The chain employs TRBV12-3 or TRBV12-4 and TRBJ1-1, with D hard to call. This CDR3 has 11 residues. The V end was cut by 10 bases, the J end by 0 bases, with 6 bases between. CDR3 region: CATGVNTEAFF. CDR3 in DNA: TGTGCCACCGGAGTGAACACTGAAGCTTTCTTT.

The sample holds a few counts of this clonotype. The J gene is TRBJ1-1, the V gene TRBV2; TRBD1 agrees at 10 bases. CDR1 and CDR2 from the germline V gene are SNHLY and FYNNEI. V lost 5 bases and J lost 5; bases outside the gene matches: 14. This CDR3 is 17 amino acids long. CDR3 amino acids: CASSLYRDRGFGTEAFF. CDR3 coding DNA: TGTGCCAGCAGTCTCTACCGGGACAGGGGATTTGGAACTGAAGCTTTCTTT.